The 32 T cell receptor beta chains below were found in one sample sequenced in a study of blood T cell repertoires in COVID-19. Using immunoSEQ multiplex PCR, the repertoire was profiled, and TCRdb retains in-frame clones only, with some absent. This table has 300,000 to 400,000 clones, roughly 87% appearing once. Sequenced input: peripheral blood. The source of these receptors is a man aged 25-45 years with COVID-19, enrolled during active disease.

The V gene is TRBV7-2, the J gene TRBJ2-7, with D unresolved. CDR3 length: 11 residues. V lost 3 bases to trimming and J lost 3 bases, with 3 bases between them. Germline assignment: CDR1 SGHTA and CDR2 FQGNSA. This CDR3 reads CASSFYYEQYF. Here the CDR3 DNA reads TGTGCCAGCAGCTTTTACTACGAGCAGTACTTC.

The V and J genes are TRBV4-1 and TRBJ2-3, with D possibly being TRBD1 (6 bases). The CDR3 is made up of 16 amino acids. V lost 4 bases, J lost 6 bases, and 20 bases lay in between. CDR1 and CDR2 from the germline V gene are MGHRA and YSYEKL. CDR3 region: CASSPGAVTGRDTQYF. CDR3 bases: TGCGCCAGCAGCCCAGGGGCAGTGACGGGGCGGGATACGCAGTATTTT.

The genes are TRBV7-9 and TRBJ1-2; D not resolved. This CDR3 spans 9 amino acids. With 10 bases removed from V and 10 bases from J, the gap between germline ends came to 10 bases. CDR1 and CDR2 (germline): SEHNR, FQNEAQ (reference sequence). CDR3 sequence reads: CATTLAYTF. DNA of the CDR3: TGTGCCACAACACTAGCCTACACCTTC.

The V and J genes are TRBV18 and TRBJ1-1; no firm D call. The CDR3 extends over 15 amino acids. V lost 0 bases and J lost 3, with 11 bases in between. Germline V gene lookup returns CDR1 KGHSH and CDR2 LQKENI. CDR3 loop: CASSPPTGIDTEAFF. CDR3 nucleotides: TGTGCCAGCTCACCACCGACCGGGATAGACACTGAAGCTTTCTTT.

The CDR3, as DNA: TGTGCCAGCAGCCCCAGCGGGTTCTACCCCTACGAGCAGTACTTC. Translated: CASSPSGFYPYEQYF. The gene calls are TRBV6-5 and TRBJ2-7, with D perhaps TRBD2 (6 bases). Germline V gene data show CDR1 as MNHEY and CDR2 as SVGAGI. V was pared by 6 bases and J by 2 bases, with 17 bases between. The CDR3 is made up of 15 amino acids.

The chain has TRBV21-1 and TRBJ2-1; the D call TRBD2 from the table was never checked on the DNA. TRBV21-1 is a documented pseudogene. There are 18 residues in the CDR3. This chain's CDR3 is CASSKVWGELVIHNEQFF. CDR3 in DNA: TGTGCCAGCAGCAAAGTCTGGGGGGAGCTAGTTATCCACAATGAGCAGTTCTTC.

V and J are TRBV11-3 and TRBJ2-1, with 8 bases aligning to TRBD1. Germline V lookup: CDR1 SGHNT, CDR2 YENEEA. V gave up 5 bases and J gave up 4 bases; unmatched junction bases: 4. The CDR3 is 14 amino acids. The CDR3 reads CASSRGQVYNEQFF. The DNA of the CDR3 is TGTGCCAGCAGCCGGGGACAGGTTTACAATGAGCAGTTCTTC.

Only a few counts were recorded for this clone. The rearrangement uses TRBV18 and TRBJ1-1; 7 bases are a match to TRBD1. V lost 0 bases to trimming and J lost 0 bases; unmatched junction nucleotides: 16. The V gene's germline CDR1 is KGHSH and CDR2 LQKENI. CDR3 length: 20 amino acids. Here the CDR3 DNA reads TGTGCCAGCTCACCACCGCAGTTGGCGGGACAGACAAAACTGAACACTGAAGCTTTCTTT. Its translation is CASSPPQLAGQTKLNTEAFF. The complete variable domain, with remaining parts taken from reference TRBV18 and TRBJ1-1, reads NAGVMQNPRHLVRRRGQEARLRCSPMKGHSHVYWYRQLPEEGLKFMVYLQKENIIDESGMPKERFSAEFPKEGPSILRIQQVVRGDSAAYFCASSPPQLAGQTKLNTEAFFGQGTRLTVV.

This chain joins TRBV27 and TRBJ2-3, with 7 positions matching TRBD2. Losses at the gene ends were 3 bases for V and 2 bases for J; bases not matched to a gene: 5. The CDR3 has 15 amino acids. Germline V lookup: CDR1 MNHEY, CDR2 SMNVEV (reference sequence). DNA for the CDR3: TGTGCCAGCAGTTTGCGGGAGAAAACCACAGATACGCAGTATTTT. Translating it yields CASSLREKTTDTQYF.

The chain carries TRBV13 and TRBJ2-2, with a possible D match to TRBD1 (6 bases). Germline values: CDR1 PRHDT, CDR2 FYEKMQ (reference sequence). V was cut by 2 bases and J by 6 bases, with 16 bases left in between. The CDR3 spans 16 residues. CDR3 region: CASSLLGGTSPGELFF. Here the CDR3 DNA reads TGTGCCAGCAGCTTATTAGGGGGTACCTCCCCCGGGGAGCTGTTTTTT.

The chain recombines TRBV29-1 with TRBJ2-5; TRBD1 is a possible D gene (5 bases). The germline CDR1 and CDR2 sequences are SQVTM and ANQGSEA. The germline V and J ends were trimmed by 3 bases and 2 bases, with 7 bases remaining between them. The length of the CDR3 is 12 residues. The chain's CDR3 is CSVDRQQETQYF. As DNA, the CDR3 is TGCAGCGTTGACAGACAGCAAGAGACCCAGTACTTC.

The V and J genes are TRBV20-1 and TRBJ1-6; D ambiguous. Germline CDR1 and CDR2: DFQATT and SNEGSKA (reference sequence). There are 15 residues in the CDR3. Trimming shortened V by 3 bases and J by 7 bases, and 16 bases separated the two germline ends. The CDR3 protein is CSASARPTSNSPLHF. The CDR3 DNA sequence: TGCAGTGCTAGTGCCAGGCCAACTAGCAATTCACCCCTCCACTTT.

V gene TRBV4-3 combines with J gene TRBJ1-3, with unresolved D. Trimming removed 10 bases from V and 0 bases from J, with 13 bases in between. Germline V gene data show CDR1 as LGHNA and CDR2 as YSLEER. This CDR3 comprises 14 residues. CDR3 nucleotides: TGCGCCATCATTACGGGGAACTCTGGAAACACCATATATTTT. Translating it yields CAIITGNSGNTIYF.

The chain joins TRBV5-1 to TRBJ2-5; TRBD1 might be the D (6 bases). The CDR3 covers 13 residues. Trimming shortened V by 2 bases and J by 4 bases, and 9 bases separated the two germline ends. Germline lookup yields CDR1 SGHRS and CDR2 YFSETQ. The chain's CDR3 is CASSFARGETQYF. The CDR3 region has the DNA TGCGCCAGCAGCTTTGCCAGGGGAGAGACCCAGTACTTC.

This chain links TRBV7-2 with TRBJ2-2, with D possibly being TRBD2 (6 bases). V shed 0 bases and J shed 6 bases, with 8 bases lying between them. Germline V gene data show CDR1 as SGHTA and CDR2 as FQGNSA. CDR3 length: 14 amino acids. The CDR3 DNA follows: TGTGCCAGCAGCTTAGCGTGGGGGGCCGGGGAGCTGTTTTTT. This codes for CASSLAWGAGELFF. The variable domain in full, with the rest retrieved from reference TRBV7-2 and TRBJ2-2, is GAGVSQSPSNKVTEKGKDVELRCDPISGHTALYWYRQSLGQGLEFLIYFQGNSAPDKSGLPSDRFSAERTGGSVSTLTIQRTQQEDSAVYLCASSLAWGAGELFFGEGSRLTVL.

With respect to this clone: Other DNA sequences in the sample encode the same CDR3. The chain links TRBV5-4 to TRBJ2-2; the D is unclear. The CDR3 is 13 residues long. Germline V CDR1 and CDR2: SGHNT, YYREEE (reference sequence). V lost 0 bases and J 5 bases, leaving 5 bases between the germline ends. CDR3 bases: TGTGCCAGCAGCTTGGCCGGGACCGGGGAGCTGTTTTTT. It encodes CASSLAGTGELFF.

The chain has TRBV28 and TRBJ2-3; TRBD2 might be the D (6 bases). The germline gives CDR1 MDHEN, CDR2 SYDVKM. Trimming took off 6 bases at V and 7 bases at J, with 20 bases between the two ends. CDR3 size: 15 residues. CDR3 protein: CASSHQEGNWNTQYF. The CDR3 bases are TGTGCCAGCAGCCACCAGGAGGGGAATTGGAATACGCAGTATTTT.

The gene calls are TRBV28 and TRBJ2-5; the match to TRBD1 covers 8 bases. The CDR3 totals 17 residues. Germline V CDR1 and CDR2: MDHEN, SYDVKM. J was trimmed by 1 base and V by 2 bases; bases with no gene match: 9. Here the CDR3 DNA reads TGTGCCAGCAGTTTAACGAGACAGGGGTTTGGCCAAGAGACCCAGTACTTC. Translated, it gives CASSLTRQGFGQETQYF.

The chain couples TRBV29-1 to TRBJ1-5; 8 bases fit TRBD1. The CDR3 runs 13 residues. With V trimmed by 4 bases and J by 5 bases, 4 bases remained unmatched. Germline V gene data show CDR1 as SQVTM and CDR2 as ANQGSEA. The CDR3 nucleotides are TGCAGCGTTGTTTCGGACAGGGATCAGCCCCAGCATTTT. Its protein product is CSVVSDRDQPQHF.

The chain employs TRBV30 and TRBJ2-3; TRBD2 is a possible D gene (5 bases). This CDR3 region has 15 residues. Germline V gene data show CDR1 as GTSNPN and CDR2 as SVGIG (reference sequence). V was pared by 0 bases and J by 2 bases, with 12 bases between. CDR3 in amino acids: CAWSVLGLFTDTQYF. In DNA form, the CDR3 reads TGTGCCTGGAGTGTACTAGGCCTTTTCACAGATACGCAGTATTTT.

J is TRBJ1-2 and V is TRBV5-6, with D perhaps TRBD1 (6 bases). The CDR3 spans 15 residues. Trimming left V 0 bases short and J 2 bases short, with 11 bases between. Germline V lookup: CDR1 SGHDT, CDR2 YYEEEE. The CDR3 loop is CASSLEGTGNYGYTF. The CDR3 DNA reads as TGTGCCAGCAGCTTGGAGGGAACAGGGAACTATGGCTACACCTTC.

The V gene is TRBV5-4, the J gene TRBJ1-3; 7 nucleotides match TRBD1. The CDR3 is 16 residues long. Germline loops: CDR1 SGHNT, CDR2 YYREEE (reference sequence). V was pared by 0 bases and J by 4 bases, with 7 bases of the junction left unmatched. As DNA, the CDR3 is TGTGCCAGCAGCTTGGCCAGGGGGGCTCCGGGAAACACCATATATTTT. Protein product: CASSLARGAPGNTIYF.

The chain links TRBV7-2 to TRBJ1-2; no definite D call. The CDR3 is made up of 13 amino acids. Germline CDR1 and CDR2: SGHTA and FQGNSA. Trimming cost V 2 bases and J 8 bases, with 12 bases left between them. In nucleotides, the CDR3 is TGTGCCAGCAGCTTAAACCGGTTATGGGGCTACACCTTC. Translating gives CASSLNRLWGYTF. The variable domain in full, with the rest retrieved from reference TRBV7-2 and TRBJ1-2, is GAGVSQSPSNKVTEKGKDVELRCDPISGHTALYWYRQSLGQGLEFLIYFQGNSAPDKSGLPSDRFSAERTGGSVSTLTIQRTQQEDSAVYLCASSLNRLWGYTFGSGTRLTVV.

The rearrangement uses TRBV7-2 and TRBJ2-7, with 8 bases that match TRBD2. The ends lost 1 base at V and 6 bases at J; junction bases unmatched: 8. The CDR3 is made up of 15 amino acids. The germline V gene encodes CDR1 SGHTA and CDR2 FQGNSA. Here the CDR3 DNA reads TGTGCCAGCAGCTTAGGGCCACGCCGGGGGGGCGAGCAGTACTTC. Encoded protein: CASSLGPRRGGEQYF.

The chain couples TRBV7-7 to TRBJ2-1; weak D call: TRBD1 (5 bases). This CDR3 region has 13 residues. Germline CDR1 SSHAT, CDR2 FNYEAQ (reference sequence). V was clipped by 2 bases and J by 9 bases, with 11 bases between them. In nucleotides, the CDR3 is TGTGCCAGCAGCTTACGCCAGGGCAGTGAGCAGTTCTTC. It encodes CASSLRQGSEQFF.

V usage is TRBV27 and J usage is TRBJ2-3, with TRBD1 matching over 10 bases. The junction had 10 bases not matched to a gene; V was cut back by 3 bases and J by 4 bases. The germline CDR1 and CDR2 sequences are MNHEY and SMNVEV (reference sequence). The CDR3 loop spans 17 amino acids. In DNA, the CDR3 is TGTGCCAGCAGTTTGCTGGGACAGGGGCCTTATTCAGATACGCAGTATTTT. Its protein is CASSLLGQGPYSDTQYF.

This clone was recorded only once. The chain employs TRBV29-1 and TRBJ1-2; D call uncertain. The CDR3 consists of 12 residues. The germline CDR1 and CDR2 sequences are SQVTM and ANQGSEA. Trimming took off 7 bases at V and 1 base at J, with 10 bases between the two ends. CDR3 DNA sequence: TGCAGCGACGAGGAGGTTAACTATGGCTACACCTTC. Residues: CSDEEVNYGYTF.

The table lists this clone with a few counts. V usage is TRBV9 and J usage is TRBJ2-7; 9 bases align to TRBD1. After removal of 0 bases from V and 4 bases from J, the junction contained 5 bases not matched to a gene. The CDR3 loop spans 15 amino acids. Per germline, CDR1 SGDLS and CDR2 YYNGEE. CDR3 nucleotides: TGTGCCAGCAGCGTAGACGGGACAGGGCGATACGAGCAGTACTTC. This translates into CASSVDGTGRYEQYF.

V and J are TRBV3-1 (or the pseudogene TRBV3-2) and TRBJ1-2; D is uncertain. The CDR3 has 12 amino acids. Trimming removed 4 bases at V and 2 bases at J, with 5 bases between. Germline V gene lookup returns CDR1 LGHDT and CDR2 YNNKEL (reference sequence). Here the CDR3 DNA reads TGTGCCAGCAGCCTGGAGAACTATGGCTACACCTTC. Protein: CASSLENYGYTF.

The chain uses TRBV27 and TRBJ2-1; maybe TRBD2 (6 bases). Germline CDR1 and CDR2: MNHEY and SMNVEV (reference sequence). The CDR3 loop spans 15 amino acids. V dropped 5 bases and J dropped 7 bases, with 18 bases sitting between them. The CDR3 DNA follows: TGTGCCAGCAGTCCGCGGGACGGACGAATGAATGAGCAGTTCTTC. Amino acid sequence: CASSPRDGRMNEQFF.

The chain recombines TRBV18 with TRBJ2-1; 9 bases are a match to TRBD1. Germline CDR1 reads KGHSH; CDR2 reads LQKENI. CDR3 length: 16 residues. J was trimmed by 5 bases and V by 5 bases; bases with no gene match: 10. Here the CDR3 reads CASSAQGAFIDNEQFF. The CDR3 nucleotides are TGTGCCAGCTCAGCACAGGGGGCTTTTATTGACAATGAGCAGTTCTTC.

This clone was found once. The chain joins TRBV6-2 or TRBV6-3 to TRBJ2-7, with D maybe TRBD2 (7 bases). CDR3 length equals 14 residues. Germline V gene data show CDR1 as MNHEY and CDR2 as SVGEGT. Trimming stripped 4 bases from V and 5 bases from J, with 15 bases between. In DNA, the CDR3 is TGTGCCAGCAGTTTGTTGGGGGGGGCAAACGAGCAGTACTTC. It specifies CASSLLGGANEQYF.